Listed below are T cell receptor beta chains from one sample, sequenced in a study of CD8+ T cells in alopecia areata. Using immunoSEQ multiplex PCR, the repertoire was profiled, and TCRdb retains in-frame clones only, with some absent. The sample lists hundreds of thousands of clones; 50% to 70% were seen once. The source material was CD4+ T cells sorted from blood, sampled at week 0. These receptors all come from a human donor with alopecia areata. Each CDR3 is given with its conserved first and last residue. The D gene is left open where the match is weak. The size field is filled for only some rows; it gives once, few, many or a size class.

abundance: -
j_gene: TRBJ2-5
d_gene: -
v_gene: TRBV5-1
CDR3aa: CASSLGVKETQYF
CDR3nt: TGCGCCAGCAGCTTGGGGGTAAAGGAGACCCAGTACTTC

abundance: many
j_gene: TRBJ1-2
d_gene: TRBD1
v_gene: TRBV9
CDR3aa: CASSSSGAGQGMGGYTF
CDR3nt: TGTGCCAGCAGCTCCAGTGGTGCGGGACAGGGAATGGGTGGCTACACCTTC

abundance: few
j_gene: TRBJ2-5
d_gene: -
v_gene: TRBV4-2
CDR3aa: CASSHDLGQETQYF
CDR3nt: TGTGCCAGCAGCCACGACCTGGGGCAAGAGACCCAGTACTTC

abundance: -
j_gene: TRBJ2-1
d_gene: -
v_gene: TRBV29-1
CDR3aa: CSGQGGDRFF
CDR3nt: TGCAGCGGTCAGGGGGGTGATAGGTTCTTC

abundance: -
j_gene: TRBJ2-5
d_gene: -
v_gene: TRBV7-9
CDR3aa: CAKQWDQGGTQYF
CDR3nt: TGTGCCAAACAATGGGACCAGGGGGGGACCCAGTACTTC

abundance: few
j_gene: TRBJ2-1
d_gene: -
v_gene: TRBV7-2
CDR3aa: CASSPVKGSYNEQFF
CDR3nt: TGTGCCAGCAGCCCTGTAAAAGGGTCCTACAATGAGCAGTTCTTC

abundance: few
j_gene: TRBJ1-2
d_gene: -
v_gene: TRBV28
CDR3aa: CASSPGGGANYGYTF
CDR3nt: TGTGCCAGCAGCCCAGGCGGGGGGGCTAACTATGGCTACACCTTC

abundance: -
j_gene: TRBJ2-7
d_gene: -
v_gene: TRBV6-1
CDR3aa: CASTLDPYEQYF
CDR3nt: TGTGCCAGCACGTTGGATCCCTACGAGCAGTACTTC

abundance: -
j_gene: TRBJ2-5
d_gene: -
v_gene: TRBV5-1
CDR3aa: CASSRRGTEETQYF
CDR3nt: TGCGCCAGCAGCAGACGCGGGACAGAAGAGACCCAGTACTTC

abundance: -
j_gene: TRBJ2-1
d_gene: TRBD1
v_gene: TRBV5-1
CDR3aa: CASRPPNKGAKEQFF
CDR3nt: TGCGCCAGCAGACCCCCGAATAAGGGGGCAAAAGAGCAGTTCTTC

abundance: -
j_gene: TRBJ1-1
d_gene: -
v_gene: TRBV27
CDR3aa: CASSVGHLNTEAFF
CDR3nt: TGTGCCAGCAGTGTGGGACACCTGAACACTGAAGCTTTCTTT

abundance: -
j_gene: TRBJ1-1
d_gene: -
v_gene: TRBV29-1
CDR3aa: CSVERLMNTEAFF
CDR3nt: TGCAGCGTTGAACGGCTTATGAACACTGAAGCTTTCTTT

abundance: -
j_gene: TRBJ2-2
d_gene: -
v_gene: TRBV9
CDR3aa: CASSVLLYTGELFF
CDR3nt: TGTGCCAGCAGCGTACTCCTATACACCGGGGAGCTGTTTTTT

abundance: -
j_gene: TRBJ2-1
d_gene: TRBD2
v_gene: TRBV30
CDR3aa: CAWSRTSGSILGEQFF
CDR3nt: TGTGCCTGGAGTCGGACTAGCGGGAGCATCCTGGGTGAGCAGTTCTTC

abundance: -
j_gene: TRBJ2-5
d_gene: -
v_gene: TRBV4-1
CDR3aa: CASSQDRGAQETQYF
CDR3nt: TGCGCCAGCAGCCAAGATCGGGGGGCGCAAGAGACCCAGTACTTC

abundance: -
j_gene: TRBJ2-5
d_gene: TRBD2
v_gene: TRBV9
CDR3aa: CASSVEFGLGETQYF
CDR3nt: TGTGCCAGCAGCGTAGAGTTTGGACTAGGAGAGACCCAGTACTTC

abundance: few
j_gene: TRBJ1-2
d_gene: -
v_gene: TRBV4-1
CDR3aa: CASSLVGARGYTF
CDR3nt: TGCGCCAGCAGCCTTGTAGGGGCTCGTGGCTACACCTTC

abundance: -
j_gene: TRBJ1-4
d_gene: TRBD1
v_gene: TRBV25-1
CDR3aa: CASSSRDRGATNEKLFF
CDR3nt: TGTGCCAGCAGTTCCCGGGACAGGGGAGCAACTAATGAAAAACTGTTTTTT

abundance: few
j_gene: TRBJ1-1
d_gene: -
v_gene: TRBV5-1
CDR3aa: CASSSGQGAFF
CDR3nt: TGCGCCAGCAGCTCGGGTCAAGGGGCTTTCTTT

abundance: few
j_gene: TRBJ2-5
d_gene: -
v_gene: TRBV19
CDR3aa: CASSITYRAPNSYQETQYF
CDR3nt: TGTGCCAGTAGTATAACGTACAGGGCGCCAAACTCGTACCAAGAGACCCAGTACTTC

abundance: few
j_gene: TRBJ2-7
d_gene: -
v_gene: TRBV10-3
CDR3aa: CAISEVEYEQYF
CDR3nt: TGTGCCATCAGTGAGGTGGAATACGAGCAGTACTTC

abundance: -
j_gene: TRBJ2-7
d_gene: -
v_gene: TRBV6-5
CDR3aa: CASSYSGGGGYEQYF
CDR3nt: TGTGCCAGCAGTTACTCGGGAGGGGGCGGGTACGAGCAGTACTTC

abundance: -
j_gene: TRBJ2-1
d_gene: TRBD2
v_gene: TRBV29-1
CDR3aa: CSAGGTSGRAWDNEQFF
CDR3nt: TGCAGCGCCGGGGGGACTAGCGGGAGGGCCTGGGACAATGAGCAGTTCTTC

abundance: -
j_gene: TRBJ2-3
d_gene: -
v_gene: TRBV29-1
CDR3aa: CSVLGGEGADTQYF
CDR3nt: TGCAGCGTTCTTGGAGGGGAAGGGGCAGATACGCAGTATTTT

abundance: few
j_gene: TRBJ1-1
d_gene: -
v_gene: TRBV6-6
CDR3aa: CASLEDTEAFF
CDR3nt: TGTGCCAGTCTAGAAGACACTGAAGCTTTCTTT

abundance: few
j_gene: TRBJ1-2
d_gene: -
v_gene: TRBV4-1
CDR3aa: CASSHPARNYGYTF
CDR3nt: TGCGCCAGCAGCCACCCGGCGCGTAACTATGGCTACACCTTC